This T cell receptor beta chain emerged from a study of T cells after yellow fever vaccination. About the research overall: The SMART-Seq v4 Ultra Low Input method served to prepare the low-cell-number fractions. Findings and caveats of the study: Repertoires obtained by FACS sorting could include abundant clonotypes that entered as contaminants from the bulk population. Reappearance after the booster was seen for most primary-vaccination clones, at roughly 96% CD4 and 80% to 90% CD8.

Conversion of TCR transcripts into cDNA relied on 5'RACE template switching, which added a universal primer site and UMIs. TCRdb used MiXCR to reprocess the 5' RACE reads, holding one entry per CDR3 protein. Among roughly 520,000 distinct CDR3 sequences listed, roughly a fifth were seen once. The germline gives CDR1 SGHDT, CDR2 YYEEEE. This CDR3 has 17 amino acids. Trimming removed 1 base from V and 1 base from J, with 12 bases in between. A remark on this clonotype: Its matching antigen is unknown.

This chain links TRBV5-6 with TRBJ2-6, with D possibly TRBD1 on 5 matching bases. This sequence originates from a man between 18 and 29 years old who received the YFV17D yellow fever vaccine. The specimen was PBMCs, collected roughly 20 days after the first yellow fever vaccination. This CDR3 is CASSLFVGRSGANVLTF. DNA of the CDR3: TGTGCCAGCAGCTTGTTTGTGGGGCGTTCTGGGGCCAACGTCCTGACTTTC.